The present T cell receptor beta chain was sequenced within a study of PD-L1 blockade in urothelial cancer. The repertoire was sequenced with immunoSEQ multiplex PCR; TCRdb's copy has only in-frame clones and lacks some. The sample contains under 40,000 clones, 75% to 95% of which appear only once. Germline CDR1 and CDR2: MDHEN and SYDVKM. V was shortened by 5 bases and J by 0 bases, with 13 bases between the two germline ends. This CDR3 has 15 amino acids. This material consisted of PBMCs, taken around atezolizumab (anti-PD-L1) treatment. The gene calls are TRBV28 and TRBJ1-1; D gene uncertain. The TCR comes from an older man with urothelial cancer. The DNA of the CDR3 is TGTGCCAGCAGTCCCATGGAGCTTATGAACACTGAAGCTTTCTTT. This encodes CASSPMELMNTEAFF.